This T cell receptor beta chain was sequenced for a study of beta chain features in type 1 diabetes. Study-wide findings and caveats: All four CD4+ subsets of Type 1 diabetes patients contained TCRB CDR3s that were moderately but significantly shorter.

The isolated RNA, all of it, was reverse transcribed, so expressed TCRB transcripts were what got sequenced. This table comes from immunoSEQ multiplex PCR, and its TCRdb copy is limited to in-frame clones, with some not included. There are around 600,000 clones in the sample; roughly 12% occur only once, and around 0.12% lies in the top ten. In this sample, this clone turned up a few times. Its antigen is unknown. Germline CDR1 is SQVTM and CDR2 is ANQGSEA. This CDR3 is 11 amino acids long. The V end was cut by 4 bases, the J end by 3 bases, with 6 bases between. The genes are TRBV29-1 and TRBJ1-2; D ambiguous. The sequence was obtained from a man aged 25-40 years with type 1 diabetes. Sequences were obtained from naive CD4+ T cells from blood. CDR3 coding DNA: TGCAGCGTTGGACGGTACTATGGCTACACCTTC. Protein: CSVGRYYGYTF.